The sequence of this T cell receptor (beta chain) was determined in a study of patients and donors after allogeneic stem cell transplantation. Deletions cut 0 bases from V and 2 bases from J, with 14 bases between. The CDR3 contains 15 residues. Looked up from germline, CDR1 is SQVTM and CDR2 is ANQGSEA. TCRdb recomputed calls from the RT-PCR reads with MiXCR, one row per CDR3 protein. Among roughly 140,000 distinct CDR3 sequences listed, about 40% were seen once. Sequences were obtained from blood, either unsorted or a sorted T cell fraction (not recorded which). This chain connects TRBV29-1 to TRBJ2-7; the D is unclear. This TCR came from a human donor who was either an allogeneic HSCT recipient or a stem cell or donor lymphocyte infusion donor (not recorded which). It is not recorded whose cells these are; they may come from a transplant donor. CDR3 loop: CSVEEEREVAYEQYF. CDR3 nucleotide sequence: TGCAGCGTTGAAGAGGAAAGGGAAGTAGCCTACGAGCAGTACTTC.